This TCR beta chain was identified during a study of cytomegalovirus exposure and HLA in healthy donors (TCRdb year 2017). Notes on the research overall: An earlier analysis of some 500 of the donors reported more than 250 Gb of sequence data and more than 90 million unique TCR beta sequences from roughly 180 million T cells. To study patterns of TCR occurrence, a later analysis re-analyzed previously published TCR beta repertoires from 666 donors and added high-resolution HLA genotyping. Donor age, sex, ethnicity and CMV serostatus were compiled alongside the repertoire data. The study was designed to test whether signatures of past pathogen exposure could be identified by cataloging public T cell receptors. An early release that covered 500 to 800 HLA-typed donors contained 300 to 350 gigabases of sequencing data and tens of millions of unique TCR sequences. High-throughput TCR immunosequencing, statistical association of individual TCRs with disease status, and machine learning were combined to predict cytomegalovirus infection status. All discovery cohort repertoires had been generated using a single sequencing platform. A separate validation cohort of over a hundred different subjects was used in addition to the approximately 670-subject first cohort. An earlier analysis of roughly 580 of the donors used high-throughput TCR beta sequencing to judge whether each TCR beta V gene segment behaved as functional or pseudogenic. Because of strong linkage in the cohort, five DR-DQ haplotypes were treated as single units for association and clustering. The genetic ancestry cluster associated with self-reported Caucasian donors included about 81% of the roughly 360 genotyped donors. Genome-wide SNP genotypes for about 60% of the roughly 700 donors were used in a later genetic analysis, which treated that subset as a discovery cohort. The number of donors typed differed by locus, with 629-630 for A, B, C, DRB1 and DQB1, about 500 for DQA1, 600 to 610 for DPA1, and some 440 for DPB1. Across around 400 genotyped donors of the cohort, an average of approximately 240,000 unique TCR beta nucleotide sequences per donor were sequenced, and around 19% of those sequences were non-productive. The later analysis used no new phenotypic data to find candidate immune exposures, relying instead on TCR beta sequences and their occurrence across donors. The study profiled the T cell repertoires of 550 to 700 subjects by immunosequencing and related them to cytomegalovirus serostatus. Class I and class II HLA loci were covered by the typing at four-digit resolution.

The cohort consisted of 666 healthy bone marrow donors. At the time of sampling, all cohort members were nominally healthy, though unrecorded immune exposures were likely present. The donor was CMV seropositive and was included in the group of approximately 310 seropositive cohort members. Each donor provided a peripheral blood sample, and peripheral blood mononuclear cells were used for TCR beta sequencing. Genomic DNA was extracted from the blood cell samples with the Qiagen DNeasy Blood Extraction Kit. Results the study describes overall, beyond this receptor: A later analysis associated 16,951 TCR beta sequences with specific HLA alleles at a false discovery rate of 0.05. A further reported finding was that TCR beta sequences accurately predicted the HLA-A and HLA-B alleles for most subjects in the first cohort. An earlier analysis of approximately 500 of the donors showed that most TCR beta V segments appeared in productive rearrangements either about 87% or about 30% of the time, which broadly matched IMGT annotations. While some public TCRs were present in many individuals, most TCR sequences turned up only very rarely across donors. Only TCR beta chains were sequenced in this cohort, and the absence of alpha or paired-chain data limited detectable features. The classifier was reported to diagnose cytomegalovirus status with high specificity and sensitivity in both the original cohort and the validation cohort. In vitro tests confirmed that a few of the cytomegalovirus-associated TCR beta chains recognize cytomegalovirus antigens. In a later analysis, the rate of TCR association differed among HLA loci, with DRB1 alleles having the most associated TCRs and HLA-C alleles having the fewest. According to the authors, the approach could potentially be generalized to other disease states and immunological phenotypes. Correlated functional status among segregating V segments might be attributable to linkage disequilibrium, but an unknown experimental factor could not be ruled out. CMV serostatus was the only immune exposure information available for the cohort. A cluster of highly shared sequence variants was judged likely to be a technical artifact of the sequencing pipeline. A later genetic analysis reported fewer N-insertions in productive TCRs among donors in an Asian-associated ancestry cluster than the roughly 670-donor mean. A later analysis reported that several top co-occurrence clusters appeared linked to parvovirus B19, influenza, CMV and Epstein-Barr virus. Assigning TCR associations to individual alleles was difficult when HLA alleles, especially DR and DQ, strongly co-occurred. Compared with equally common non-associated chains, HLA-associated TCR beta chains in a later analysis were more clonally expanded and had lower generation probabilities. Most CMV-associated TCR beta chains appeared to be HLA-restricted in a later analysis, and the HLA associations seemed to be driven largely by CMV exposure. In the study, 164 TCR beta chains were listed as associated with cytomegalovirus. Sequencing depth was assumed to be roughly uniform across donors in the presence/absence analyses, though that assumption may not hold. In a later genetic analysis, a missense DCLRE1C variant was associated with V-gene and J-gene trimming of TCR beta chains, and the association was replicated in an independent cohort. Because counts were too low, 15 to 20 rarely observed V segments, including chromosome 9 orphons, were excluded from the earlier analysis of 587 of the donors. Because some donors lacked HLA typing at each locus, the association tests relied only on the typed subset.

The library was generated by the immunoSEQ multiplex PCR assay. A mixture of 60 forward primers for TCR Vbeta segments and 13 reverse primers for TCR Jbeta segments was used in the multiplex PCR. The CDR3 region of rearranged TCR beta genes was amplified from genomic DNA with a multiplex PCR assay. The Illumina HiSeq System was used to sequence the amplified TCR beta libraries as 87-base-pair reads. Turning to the authors' computational methods: In a later analysis, tens of millions of unique TCR beta chains were counted across the approximately 670 repertoires, and roughly 11 million of these chains were shared by at least two donors. Raw reads were error-corrected and collapsed into unique sequences by a nearest-neighbor algorithm in which closely related sequences were merged to remove PCR and sequencing errors. To assign V, D and J gene segments, CDR3 sequences were aligned to IMGT reference sequences. Each retained sequence needed at least a six-nucleotide match to both a V gene segment and a J gene segment. Rearrangements were called productive when the CDR3 lacked stop codons and stayed in frame with V and J; all others were non-productive. Following IMGT convention, CDR3 was defined as the stretch from the second conserved V-encoded cysteine up to the conserved J-encoded phenylalanine. The earlier analysis of 500 to 650 of the donors excluded any sequence lacking an unambiguous match to a single V gene segment. An earlier analysis of 500 to 600 of the donors classified V segments as functional when productive rearrangements were above 56.7% and as segregating when the standard deviation between donors was above 5%. To diagnose cytomegalovirus status from the catalog of TCR beta chain sequences, a statistical classification framework was built. In a later analysis, TCR nucleotide sequences were compared against IMGT/GENE-DB human TR gene sequences so that V and J genes could be assigned. A later analysis assigned CDR3 sequences and most-parsimonious VDJ recombination scenarios with the TCRdist pipeline. In a later analysis, each TCR beta chain was defined by its CDR3 amino acid sequence together with its V-gene family, and reads lacking a unique V-gene family were excluded. In a later analysis, 450 to 600 highly shared, low-generation-probability nucleotide sequences were removed to address suspected cross-contamination and a sequencing artifact. A later analysis calculated a clonal expansion index for each public chain from normalized within-repertoire ranks of inferred template counts. In a later analysis, generation probabilities were computed using a VDJ recombination model fitted to out-of-frame rearrangements, and the results were checked against IGoR. In a later analysis, hypergeometric tests were used to score TCR-TCR, TCR-HLA and TCR-CMV co-occurrence, with a repertoire-size bias correction applied to TCR pairs. In a later analysis, false discovery rates were estimated by permuting HLA or CMV assignments 20 times. In a later analysis, co-occurring TCRs were grouped using DBSCAN, with TCRdist sequence similarity added in when clustering inside HLA-allele-positive subsets. For co-occurrence clustering, repertoires with fewer than 30,000 or more than 120,000 public chains were excluded, along with 4 to 6 repertoires with anomalous nucleotide sharing. Not all clones reach the TCRdb copy of this immuneACCESS table, which keeps in-frame sequences only. Checked studies attribute under half of the gap to unresolved V genes and leave the rest unexplained. That table supplies the V and J calls and clone size; D and trimming were determined from the DNA. This sample has about 120,000 clones in its table, and over 75% of those were observed once. Jointly, the top ten make up 5.8% of the sample.

In regard to this clone: Its antigen remains unidentified. The record has no base qualities; no much larger clone is one base away.

The sample was PBMCs. The clonotype was recovered from a man aged 18 to 29 in good health and CMV-seropositive.

The CDR3 region: CASSLGASGIVEQFF. DNA sequence: TGTGCCAGCAGCTTAGGGGCTAGCGGGATTGTTGAGCAGTTCTTC. Recombination joined TRBV7-9 with TRBJ2-1; 9 middle bases align to TRBD2. Sequences SEHNR (CDR1) and FQNEAQ (CDR2) are obtained from the germline V gene (reference sequence). The CDR3 starts with the cysteine, ends with the phenylalanine, and has 15 residues. Left in the record is the CDR3 DNA by itself, 45 bases read in frame from the first base. V loses 1 base at its end and J loses 9 bases; junction bases beyond the gene matches: 7.